One and the same sample provided the 29 T cell receptor beta chains below, sequenced in a study of beta chain features in type 1 diabetes. What was sequenced were expressed TCRB transcripts, since all of the isolated RNA had been reverse transcribed. Produced via immunoSEQ multiplex PCR; TCRdb's table is partial and in-frame only. The sample includes tens of thousands of clones, about 52% seen only once; the top ten take around 0.3%. Study findings and constraints: When Type 1 diabetes patients were examined, their TCRB CDR3s proved moderately but significantly shorter in all four CD4+ subsets.

The antigens these receptors bind are not known. The sample consisted of stem cell memory CD4+ T cells from blood. The receptor set was obtained from a man aged 25-40 years with type 1 diabetes.

The rearrangement joins TRBV5-1 to TRBJ2-1, with D possibly being TRBD2 (5 bases). The CDR3 spans 16 residues. The germline gives CDR1 SGHRS, CDR2 YFSETQ. Trimming pared 0 bases from V and 9 bases from J, leaving 19 bases between. This CDR3 is CASSLGPLNPSSEQFF. Written as DNA, the CDR3 is TGCGCCAGCAGCTTGGGTCCCTTAAACCCTAGCAGTGAGCAGTTCTTC. Combining the CDR3 with reference TRBV5-1 and TRBJ2-1 gives the whole variable domain KAGVTQTPRYLIKTRGQQVTLSCSPISGHRSVSWYQQTPGQGLQFLFEYFSETQRNKGNFPGRFSGRQFSNSRSEMNVSTLELGDSALYLCASSLGPLNPSSEQFFGPGTRLTVL.

The chain recombines TRBV11-3 with TRBJ2-1, with D perhaps TRBD1 (6 bases). Trimming shortened V by 1 base and J by 4 bases, and 11 bases separated the two germline ends. The CDR3 has 15 amino acids. Germline V gives CDR1 SGHNT, CDR2 YENEEA. The CDR3 protein is CASSLAGVTYNEQFF. The CDR3 nucleotides read TGTGCCAGCAGCTTAGCAGGGGTAACGTACAATGAGCAGTTCTTC.

This clone turned up a few times. The V gene is TRBV14, the J gene TRBJ2-2; 7 bases match TRBD1. In germline, CDR1 is SGHDN, CDR2 FVKESK. With 4 bases clipped from V and 3 bases from J, the junction kept 5 bases outside the gene matches. This CDR3 spans 15 amino acids. CDR3 amino acids: CASSPGQIYTGELFF. DNA of the CDR3: TGTGCCAGCAGCCCGGGACAGATATACACCGGGGAGCTGTTTTTT.

Only a few counts were recorded for this clone. The chain couples TRBV5-1 to TRBJ2-7; TRBD1 aligns across 7 bases. The germline V gene encodes CDR1 SGHRS and CDR2 YFSETQ. Trimming took 0 bases from V and 2 from J; bases not matched to a gene: 5. The CDR3 has 15 amino acids. As DNA, the CDR3 is TGCGCCAGCAGCTTGGGACAGGGAGATACCTACGAGCAGTACTTC. It specifies CASSLGQGDTYEQYF.

This clone was seen a handful of times. This chain joins TRBV6-5 and TRBJ1-3, with D hard to call. Germline V gives CDR1 MNHEY, CDR2 SVGAGI. The CDR3 spans 15 residues. V dropped 6 bases and J dropped 4 bases, with 16 bases sitting between them. The CDR3 loop reads CASRPTYSLGNTIYF. The CDR3 coding sequence is TGTGCCAGCAGACCCACCTACAGCTTGGGAAACACCATATATTTT.

As DNA, the CDR3 is TGTGCCAGCAGTCCACAGAATGAGCAGTTCTTC. Amino acid sequence: CASSPQNEQFF. The chain links TRBV27 to TRBJ2-1; unclear D gene. The CDR3 has 11 amino acids. Between the trimmed V and J ends, which lost 5 bases and 7 bases, there was a span of 6 bases. Germline V CDR1 and CDR2: MNHEY, SMNVEV (reference sequence).

This clone was seen only a few times. The chain couples TRBV14 to TRBJ1-1; TRBD1 matches at 8 bases. Trimming removed 1 base from V and 4 bases from J; junction bases left unmatched: 11. CDR1 is SGHDN, CDR2 FVKESK, per germline. The CDR3 totals 17 residues. CDR3 loop: CASSQGGDWTGTTEAFF. In nucleotides, the CDR3 is TGTGCCAGCAGCCAAGGGGGCGACTGGACAGGGACCACTGAAGCTTTCTTT.

J is TRBJ1-1 and V is TRBV7-9, with D maybe TRBD1 (6 bases). Looked up from germline, CDR1 is SEHNR and CDR2 is FQNEAQ (reference sequence). V lost 5 bases to trimming and J lost 0 bases, with 13 bases between them. CDR3 length: 15 residues. CDR3 protein: CASSQGQIMNTEAFF. Here the CDR3 DNA reads TGTGCCAGCAGCCAAGGACAGATCATGAACACTGAAGCTTTCTTT.

The chain links TRBV11-2 to TRBJ2-3; 8 nucleotides line up with TRBD2. Trimming removed 1 base from V and 3 bases from J; junction bases left unmatched: 3. Germline V gene lookup returns CDR1 SGHAT and CDR2 FQNNGV. The CDR3 runs to 15 residues. Here the CDR3 reads CASSLVSSGTDTQYF. For the CDR3, the DNA is TGTGCCAGCAGCTTAGTCTCTAGCGGGACAGATACGCAGTATTTT.

This clone has only one observation. The V gene is TRBV2, the J gene TRBJ2-1; D uncertain. This CDR3 is built from 12 residues. The germline CDR1 and CDR2 sequences are SNHLY and FYNNEI. Trimming left V 8 bases short and J 4 bases short, with 9 bases between. CDR3 bases: TGTGCCAGCCGGTGGGCTTACAATGAGCAGTTCTTC. Translating it yields CASRWAYNEQFF.

The V gene is TRBV5-6, the J gene TRBJ2-3; D not certain. The CDR3 loop spans 16 amino acids. Germline V lookup: CDR1 SGHDT, CDR2 YYEEEE. V was shortened by 4 bases and J by 4 bases, with 19 bases between the two germline ends. The DNA for the CDR3 is TGTGCCAGCAGCGCCTTCCCGGCGCCTCAGGCAGATACGCAGTATTTT. Its protein is CASSAFPAPQADTQYF.

V usage is TRBV19 and J usage is TRBJ1-2, with a possible D match to TRBD1 (6 bases). Germline V gives CDR1 LNHDA, CDR2 SQIVND (reference sequence). The CDR3 consists of 17 residues. V shed 5 bases and J shed 8 bases, with 27 bases lying between them. CDR3 nucleotide sequence: TGTGCCAGTAGTCGCGATGTTGACAGGCGACCTCCAGTAGGCTACACCTTC. It encodes CASSRDVDRRPPVGYTF.

The DNA for the CDR3 is TGTGCCAGCAGGCCGGGACAGGAGAATTCACCCCTCCACTTT. Encoded protein: CASRPGQENSPLHF. The gene calls are TRBV7-2 and TRBJ1-6; 8 nucleotides line up with TRBD1. J was trimmed by 7 bases and V by 6 bases; bases with no gene match: 5. The CDR3 extends over 14 amino acids. CDR1 and CDR2 (germline): SGHTA, FQGNSA. Full variable domain (remainder filled in from reference TRBV7-2 and TRBJ1-6): GAGVSQSPSNKVTEKGKDVELRCDPISGHTALYWYRQSLGQGLEFLIYFQGNSAPDKSGLPSDRFSAERTGGSVSTLTIQRTQQEDSAVYLCASRPGQENSPLHFGNGTRLTVT.

The chain is built from TRBV4-1 and TRBJ2-5; 10 positions match TRBD1. The CDR3 length is 16 residues. V was clipped by 4 bases and J by 1 base; unmatched bases: 6. Germline V gene sequence: CDR1 MGHRA, CDR2 YSYEKL. The CDR3 spells CASSRPGQGSQETQYF. CDR3 in DNA: TGCGCCAGCAGCCGCCCGGGACAGGGGTCCCAAGAGACCCAGTACTTC.

The V gene is TRBV5-8, the J gene TRBJ2-1; 8 bases line up with TRBD2. There are 15 residues in the CDR3. Germline lookup yields CDR1 SGHTS and CDR2 YDEGEE. The V gene end was trimmed by 1 base and the J gene end by 7 bases; junction bases not matched to a gene: 7. Here the CDR3 reads CASSLYTGGPNEQFF. The CDR3 nucleotides are TGTGCCAGCAGCTTGTATACGGGAGGGCCGAATGAGCAGTTCTTC.

The chain uses TRBV2 and TRBJ2-1, with 12 bases aligning to TRBD2. Trimming cost V 7 bases and J 9 bases; bases outside gene matches: 10. The CDR3 consists of 15 residues. Per germline, CDR1 SNHLY and CDR2 FYNNEI. Here the CDR3 DNA reads TGTGCCAGCATTCGGCTAGCGGGAGGGCCAGGTGAGCAGTTCTTC. Its protein is CASIRLAGGPGEQFF.

The chain links TRBV7-9 to TRBJ2-3; 7 bases line up with TRBD2. This CDR3 has 15 residues. Looked up from germline, CDR1 is SEHNR and CDR2 is FQNEAQ (reference sequence). The junction had 4 bases not matched to a gene; V was cut back by 0 bases and J by 4 bases. CDR3 amino acids: CASSLAGGLADTQYF. The CDR3 DNA is TGTGCCAGCAGCTTAGCGGGAGGGTTAGCAGATACGCAGTATTTT.

The CDR3 nucleotides read TGTGCCAGCAGCCAAACGGACAGGGGCCACACAGATACGCAGTATTTT. This codes for CASSQTDRGHTDTQYF. The genes are TRBV4-2 and TRBJ2-3, with 9 bases that match TRBD1. The CDR3 is 16 residues long. Trimming cost V 2 bases and J 2 bases; bases outside gene matches: 5. Germline assignment: CDR1 LGHNA and CDR2 YNFKEQ.

The genes are TRBV6-5 and TRBJ1-1; D is unresolved. V lost 5 bases and J lost 0, with 10 bases in between. Germline lookup yields CDR1 MNHEY and CDR2 SVGAGI. The length of the CDR3 is 14 residues. The CDR3 DNA reads as TGTGCCAGCAGTCGCAATGCTATGAACACTGAAGCTTTCTTT. As protein: CASSRNAMNTEAFF.

The V and J genes are TRBV7-2 and TRBJ2-1; TRBD2 matches 10 bases. This CDR3 region has 14 residues. Germline loops: CDR1 SGHTA, CDR2 FQGNSA. The V gene end was trimmed by 6 bases and the J gene end by 8 bases; junction bases not matched to a gene: 7. In DNA form, the CDR3 reads TGTGCCAGCAGTTCGGGGACTAGCGTTCATGAGCAGTTCTTC. This gives the protein CASSSGTSVHEQFF.

This clone was detected a few times. The CDR3 nucleotides are TGTGCCAGCACATCTCAGGGATCTGGGGCCAACGTCCTGACTTTC. Protein: CASTSQGSGANVLTF. The chain couples TRBV2 to TRBJ2-6; tentatively, D is TRBD1 (5 bases). The V gene's germline CDR1 is SNHLY and CDR2 FYNNEI. Trimming removed 7 bases from V and 1 base from J, with 11 bases in between. This CDR3 region has 15 residues.

V usage is TRBV4-2 and J usage is TRBJ2-1; D ambiguous. Germline V CDR1 and CDR2: LGHNA, YNFKEQ. There are 15 residues in the CDR3. Trimming shortened V by 0 bases and J by 0 bases, and 6 bases separated the two germline ends. The CDR3 reads CASSQEQYSYNEQFF. In nucleotides, the CDR3 is TGTGCCAGCAGCCAAGAACAGTACTCCTACAATGAGCAGTTCTTC.

This clone was observed a handful of times. The V call is TRBV9, the J call TRBJ2-1, with TRBD2 matching 9 bases. J was trimmed by 8 bases and V by 4 bases; bases with no gene match: 16. Germline values: CDR1 SGDLS, CDR2 YYNGEE. The CDR3 loop spans 17 amino acids. CDR3 DNA: TGTGCCAGCAGCCCCCATAGCGGGGGAGGGGCCGGAGATGAGCAGTTCTTC. This sequence encodes CASSPHSGGGAGDEQFF.

V is TRBV11-2 and J is TRBJ2-5; D is unclear. The CDR3 has 12 residues. CDR1 and CDR2 (germline): SGHAT, FQNNGV. Between the trimmed V and J ends, which lost 1 base and 4 bases, there was a span of 4 bases. CDR3 sequence: CASSLARETQYF. In DNA, the CDR3 is TGTGCCAGCAGCTTAGCCCGAGAGACCCAGTACTTC.

This sequence joins TRBV5-6 and TRBJ2-3; TRBD2 aligns across 7 bases. Germline CDR1 SGHDT, CDR2 YYEEEE. Unmatched junction bases numbered 12, after V lost 2 bases and J lost 6 bases. The CDR3 loop spans 16 amino acids. The CDR3 spells CASSFGGTTFSDTQYF. DNA of the CDR3: TGTGCCAGCAGCTTTGGGGGGACTACCTTCTCCGATACGCAGTATTTT.

The rearrangement joins TRBV14 to TRBJ1-3; D not resolved. Trimming removed 3 bases from V and 4 bases from J, with 7 bases in between. Germline V CDR1 and CDR2: SGHDN, FVKESK. The CDR3 extends over 13 amino acids. For the CDR3, the DNA is TGTGCCAGCAGCCAGGGAGCAGGAAACACCATATATTTT. Encoded protein: CASSQGAGNTIYF.

The chain carries TRBV30 and TRBJ1-2; 10 bases are a match to TRBD1. CDR1 and CDR2 (germline): GTSNPN, SVGIG (reference sequence). V gave up 2 bases and J gave up 9 bases; unmatched junction bases: 3. The length of the CDR3 is 12 residues. CDR3 sequence reads: CAWSRTGGSYTF. DNA of the CDR3: TGTGCCTGGAGTCGGACAGGGGGGAGCTACACCTTC.

This clone was seen a single time. The V call is TRBV28, the J call TRBJ2-7, with TRBD1 matching 11 bases. CDR1 MDHEN and CDR2 SYDVKM come from the germline V gene. The CDR3 contains 14 residues. Losses at the gene ends were 6 bases for V and 3 bases for J; bases not matched to a gene: 4. Written as DNA, the CDR3 is TGTGCCAGCAGCGCCGGGACAGGGGGCTACGAGCAGTACTTC. This encodes CASSAGTGGYEQYF.

This clone was observed a handful of times. The chain joins TRBV4-1 to TRBJ2-7, with a tentative D call TRBD2 (6 bases). V lost 0 bases and J lost 1, with 13 bases in between. Germline V gene sequence: CDR1 MGHRA, CDR2 YSYEKL. CDR3 length: 16 residues. CDR3 region: CASSQDGRTGSYEQYF. As DNA, the CDR3 is TGCGCCAGCAGCCAAGACGGGAGAACAGGTTCCTACGAGCAGTACTTC.